This record concerns one TCR beta chain sequence. What it binds is unknown. TCRdb re-called the reads through MiXCR, storing one row per CDR3 protein. This table has about 700,000 distinct CDR3 sequences, roughly 30% appearing once. Germline V gene lookup returns CDR1 SGHDN and CDR2 FVKESK. Trimming left V 0 bases short and J 0 bases short, with 18 bases between. There are 20 residues in the CDR3. This entry belongs to a study of T cell repertoires in cytomegalovirus infection. As for the study in general: Carrying CMV and the relevant HLA type showed in public TCR beta signatures.

The TCR originated in a human donor in good health (CMV status not recorded). Some clones in this sample may be carry-over from other donors' samples. V usage is TRBV14 and J usage is TRBJ1-6; D is perhaps TRBD1 (5 bases). The source was cultured PBMCs, collected from culture after CMV antigen stimulation. CDR3 sequence reads: CASSQEGDYPFRSYNSPLHF. The CDR3 bases are TGTGCCAGCAGCCAAGAGGGGGATTATCCCTTCCGCTCCTATAATTCACCCCTCCACTTT. The full variable domain, completed using reference TRBV14 and TRBJ1-6, is EAGVTQFPSHSVIEKGQTVTLRCDPISGHDNLYWYRRVMGKEIKFLLHFVKESKQDESGMPNNRFLAERTGGTYSTLKVQPAELEDSGVYFCASSQEGDYPFRSYNSPLHFGNGTRLTVT.